These 18 T cell receptor beta chains were sequenced from one sample in a study of OX40 agonist ivuxolimab in advanced cancers. TCRdb keeps only in-frame clones here, not all; method: immunoSEQ multiplex PCR. The sample shows 43,000 or so clones, 86% of them seen only once. Sequenced here: CD4+ or CD8+ T cells sorted from blood, sampled in a trial of the OX40 agonist ivuxolimab. The source is an adult with an advanced solid tumor such as melanoma, head and neck, liver or kidney cancer.

The CDR3 loop reads CASSLLVAGGEIGELFF. In nucleotides, the CDR3 is TGTGCCAGCAGCTTGTTGGTAGCGGGAGGTGAAATTGGGGAGCTGTTTTTT. The chain joins TRBV7-6 to TRBJ2-2; 10 bases are shared with TRBD2. The V segment lost 3 bases and the J segment 8 bases; nucleotides outside the gene matches: 12. Germline values: CDR1 SGHVS, CDR2 FNYEAQ. The CDR3 runs 17 residues.

V gene TRBV5-4 combines with J gene TRBJ1-6, with 7 nucleotides matching TRBD1. CDR1 is SGHNT and CDR2 is YYREEE in the germline V gene (reference sequence). CDR3 length: 15 residues. Trimming cost V 0 bases and J 10 bases; bases outside gene matches: 7. The CDR3 sequence: CASSLGGGAGSPLHF. The CDR3 bases are TGTGCCAGCAGCTTGGGAGGGGGCGCGGGGTCACCCCTCCACTTT.

This clone was seen a few times. The chain uses TRBV7-9 and TRBJ1-1; possibly TRBD1 for D (5 bases). The CDR3 is 13 residues long. V lost 4 bases, J lost 1 base, and 7 bases lay in between. Germline-derived CDR1 and CDR2 are SEHNR and FQNEAQ (reference sequence). The CDR3 DNA follows: TGTGCCAGCAGCTACGGACAGAACACTGAAGCTTTCTTT. Translated, it gives CASSYGQNTEAFF.

This clone has just a few counts. The gene calls are TRBV19 and TRBJ2-1, with D perhaps matching TRBD1 (5 bases). Germline V CDR1 and CDR2: LNHDA, SQIVND (reference sequence). The CDR3 is 17 amino acids. The V and J ends lost 5 bases and 0 bases respectively, with 17 bases between them. This CDR3 is CASSGRKDRSSYNEQFF. CDR3 DNA: TGTGCCAGTAGTGGCCGAAAAGACAGAAGCTCCTACAATGAGCAGTTCTTC. The variable domain in full, with the rest retrieved from reference TRBV19 and TRBJ2-1, is DGGITQSPKYLFRKEGQNVTLSCEQNLNHDAMYWYRQDPGQGLRLIYYSQIVNDFQKGDIAEGYSVSREKKESFPLTVTSAQKNPTAFYLCASSGRKDRSSYNEQFFGPGTRLTVL.

This chain connects TRBV5-4 to TRBJ2-3; 16 nucleotides align to TRBD2. CDR1 and CDR2 (germline): SGHNT, YYREEE (reference sequence). Unmatched junction bases numbered 7, after V lost 3 bases and J lost 0 bases. The CDR3 covers 19 residues. In DNA, the CDR3 is TGTGCCAGCAGCTCCGGGACTAGCGGGGGGGCTCGTAGCACAGATACGCAGTATTTT. The encoded protein is CASSSGTSGGARSTDTQYF.

The rearrangement joins TRBV6-4 to TRBJ2-3, with TRBD2 matching over 9 bases. The germline V gene encodes CDR1 MRHNA and CDR2 SNTAGT. The CDR3 is 15 residues long. J gave up 1 base and V 3 bases, and 2 bases lay outside the gene matches. The CDR3 coding sequence is TGTGCCAGCAGTGAAGCGGGAGGAGGCACAGATACGCAGTATTTT. Translating gives CASSEAGGGTDTQYF.

Here the CDR3 DNA reads TGTGCCAGCAGCCCACCACGCAGGACAGGGGGCATAAATACGCAGTATTTT. It encodes CASSPPRRTGGINTQYF. The V gene is TRBV11-2, the J gene TRBJ2-3; 11 bases align to TRBD1. From germline, CDR1 is SGHAT and CDR2 FQNNGV. This CDR3 has 17 residues. Losses at the gene ends were 5 bases for V and 7 bases for J; bases not matched to a gene: 14.

This chain uses TRBV5-1 with TRBJ1-2; no clear D. CDR1 SGHRS and CDR2 YFSETQ come from the germline V gene. V lost 1 base, J lost 4 bases, and 8 bases lay in between. CDR3 length: 13 amino acids. The CDR3 bases are TGCGCCAGCAGCTTGATTACGGGCTATGGCTACACCTTC. Its protein product is CASSLITGYGYTF.

The chain links TRBV11-2 to TRBJ2-3; 11 positions agree with TRBD2. The CDR3 runs to 16 residues. Per germline, CDR1 SGHAT and CDR2 FQNNGV. The junction had 7 bases not matched to a gene; V was cut back by 6 bases and J by 2 bases. CDR3 DNA: TGTGCCAGCAGTTTGCTAGCGGGGGGACTCACAGATACGCAGTATTTT. Translation gives CASSLLAGGLTDTQYF.

The gene calls are TRBV6-6 and TRBJ1-4; the D gene is possibly TRBD1 (6 bases). Germline lookup yields CDR1 MNHNY and CDR2 SVGAGI (reference sequence). V was shortened by 7 bases and J by 8 bases, with 17 bases between the two germline ends. CDR3 length: 14 amino acids. The CDR3 region has the DNA TGTGCCAGCACCACGAGGGGGGCAGGGGAAAAACTGTTTTTT. Protein sequence: CASTTRGAGEKLFF.

This chain links TRBV30 with TRBJ2-3; 8 nucleotides line up with TRBD2. Germline V gene data show CDR1 as GTSNPN and CDR2 as SVGIG (reference sequence). The CDR3 totals 15 residues. The V segment lost 7 bases and the J segment 0 bases; nucleotides outside the gene matches: 9. The CDR3: CAFSGTRASTDTQYF. In nucleotides, the CDR3 is TGTGCCTTCTCCGGGACTAGAGCCAGCACAGATACGCAGTATTTT.

The genes are TRBV7-9 and TRBJ2-7; D is ambiguous. V was trimmed by 5 bases and J by 5 bases, leaving 10 bases between them. The germline CDR1 and CDR2 sequences are SEHNR and FQNEAQ (reference sequence). This CDR3 is built from 12 residues. The CDR3 bases are TGTGCCAGCAGCCCAGAGCTGGACGAGCAGTACTTC. It yields the protein CASSPELDEQYF.

The chain couples TRBV29-1 to TRBJ2-2; D possibly corresponds to TRBD2 (6 bases). Per the germline V gene, CDR1 is SQVTM and CDR2 is ANQGSEA. The length of the CDR3 is 11 residues. In DNA form, the CDR3 reads TGCGGCGCGGGGCGGGTCGGGGAGCTGTTTTTT. It is translated as CGAGRVGELFF.

The chain has TRBV19 and TRBJ1-2, with 9 bases lining up with TRBD1. The CDR3 covers 18 residues. J lost 0 bases, V lost 4 bases, and 12 bases had no gene match. CDR1 is LNHDA and CDR2 is SQIVND in the germline V gene (reference sequence). The CDR3, as DNA: TGTGCCAGTAGTACCCACCCTGGACAGGGGAGAGCTAACTATGGCTACACCTTC. The encoded protein is CASSTHPGQGRANYGYTF.

For the CDR3, the DNA is TGTGCTAGTGGCTCCGGACAGGGAAGCAATCAGCCCCAGCATTTT. As protein: CASGSGQGSNQPQHF. The V call is TRBV12-5, the J call TRBJ1-5, with TRBD1 matching over 8 bases. The CDR3 is 15 residues long. J lost 1 base, V lost 6 bases, and 5 bases had no gene match. Germline V gene data show CDR1 as LGHNT and CDR2 as FRNRAP.

The gene calls are TRBV2 and TRBJ2-7; TRBD1 agrees at 7 bases. Trimming cost V 7 bases and J 4 bases; bases outside gene matches: 13. Germline V CDR1 and CDR2: SNHLY, FYNNEI. This CDR3 region has 15 residues. In DNA form, the CDR3 reads TGTGCCAGCATCTTACCTGACAGGGAATGGTACGAGCAGTACTTC. It codes for CASILPDREWYEQYF. Complete variable domain (other parts from reference TRBV2 and TRBJ2-7): EPEVTQTPSHQVTQMGQEVILRCVPISNHLYFYWYRQILGQKVEFLVSFYNNEISEKSEIFDDQFSVERPDGSNFTLKIRSTKLEDSAMYFCASILPDREWYEQYFGPGTRLTVT.

This sequence joins TRBV5-1 and TRBJ1-5; possibly TRBD1 for D (6 bases). V was clipped by 1 base and J by 3 bases, with 11 bases between them. Germline V CDR1 and CDR2: SGHRS, YFSETQ. The CDR3 extends over 15 amino acids. Here the CDR3 DNA reads TGCGCCAGCAGCTTGTCCGGGGGCGACAATCAGCCCCAGCATTTT. It yields the protein CASSLSGGDNQPQHF.

The chain uses TRBV2 and TRBJ2-3; maybe TRBD1 (6 bases). V dropped 5 bases and J dropped 0 bases, with 9 bases sitting between them. Germline CDR1 reads SNHLY; CDR2 reads FYNNEI. The CDR3 loop spans 14 amino acids. CDR3: CASSKTGSTDTQYF. Written as DNA, the CDR3 is TGTGCCAGCAGTAAGACAGGTAGCACAGATACGCAGTATTTT.